The present T cell receptor (beta chain) was sequenced within a study of cytomegalovirus exposure and HLA in healthy donors. Whole-study findings and limits: Usually a TCR sequence was rare, but some public TCRs were found in many donors. Cytomegalovirus-associated TCR beta chains were listed, numbering more than 150. High specificity and sensitivity for cytomegalovirus status were reported for the classifier.

In regard to this clone: Its specificity is not known.

The germline V gene encodes CDR1 MNHEY and CDR2 SVGAGI. V shed 6 bases, J shed 6 bases, and the junction held 8 bases outside the gene matches. CDR3 length: 14 residues. Some clones are missing from TCRdb's copy, which holds only in-frame ones; the method was immunoSEQ multiplex PCR. The sample has roughly 220,000 clones, about 90% seen once. This rearrangement joins TRBV6-5 to TRBJ1-2; TRBD1 aligns across 9 bases. This clonotype was sampled from a woman in her late teens or twenties in good health and CMV-seronegative. The source material was PBMCs. The CDR3: CASSLSGTGNGYTF. DNA of the CDR3: TGTGCCAGCAGCCTCAGCGGGACAGGGAATGGCTACACCTTC.